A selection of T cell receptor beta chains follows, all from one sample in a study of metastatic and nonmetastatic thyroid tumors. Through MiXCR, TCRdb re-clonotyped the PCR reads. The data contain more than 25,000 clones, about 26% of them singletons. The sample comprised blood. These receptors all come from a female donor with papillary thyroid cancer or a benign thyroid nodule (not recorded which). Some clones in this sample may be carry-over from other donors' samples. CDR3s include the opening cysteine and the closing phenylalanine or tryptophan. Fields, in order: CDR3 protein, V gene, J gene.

CDR3 protein: CAWLKPNTGRSAAFF
V gene: TRBV30
J gene: TRBJ1-1

CDR3 protein: CSAGQGANYGYTF
V gene: TRBV20-1
J gene: TRBJ1-2

CDR3 protein: CASSLFDGGWDEAFF
V gene: TRBV7-9
J gene: TRBJ1-1

CDR3 protein: CASSFTARMVTEAFF
V gene: TRBV7-2
J gene: TRBJ1-1

CDR3 protein: CASSPGTSGENYEQYF
V gene: TRBV11-1
J gene: TRBJ2-7

CDR3 protein: CASSLGYRLTGTEAFF
V gene: TRBV11-2
J gene: TRBJ1-1

CDR3 protein: CASSPDSYVLETQYF
V gene: TRBV14
J gene: TRBJ2-5

CDR3 protein: CASKVAAANTGELFF
V gene: TRBV6-1
J gene: TRBJ2-2

CDR3 protein: CASSETGSGTDTQYF
V gene: TRBV11-2
J gene: TRBJ2-3

CDR3 protein: CASRGQGFGLDEQYF
V gene: TRBV2
J gene: TRBJ2-7

CDR3 protein: CASSPGLAGGSNEQFF
V gene: TRBV7-6
J gene: TRBJ2-1

CDR3 protein: CASSLLLAGQTYSSYEQYF
V gene: TRBV28
J gene: TRBJ2-7

CDR3 protein: CASGIDRARGGGNQPQHF
V gene: TRBV12-5
J gene: TRBJ1-5

CDR3 protein: CASSPGVSGYEQYF
V gene: TRBV11-2
J gene: TRBJ2-7

CDR3 protein: CAWSVGRAETQYF
V gene: TRBV30
J gene: TRBJ2-5

CDR3 protein: CASRQTIWRGTEAFF
V gene: TRBV11-2
J gene: TRBJ1-1

CDR3 protein: CATSRAAGPNQPQHF
V gene: TRBV15
J gene: TRBJ1-5

CDR3 protein: CASSLGSDIGELFF
V gene: TRBV5-4
J gene: TRBJ2-2